The rows below give T cell receptor beta chains drawn from one sample of a study of T cells in Graves' hyperthyroidism and ophthalmopathy. Using its own MiXCR run on the multiplex PCR reads, TCRdb lists one record per CDR3 protein. Of under 500,000 distinct CDR3 sequences listed, 11% to 15% were seen once; the top ten hold 25% to 30%. The specimen was blood. The receptors were gathered from a man aged 50-60 years with Graves' ophthalmopathy. Each CDR3 is given with its conserved first and last residue. D genes are given only for firm matches. Clone size appears in some rows only: once, few, many, or a class for an expanded clone.

v_call,j_call,d_call,clone_size,cdr3_aa,cdr3_nt
TRBV3-1,TRBJ2-1,NA,many,CASSQGRFNEQFF,TGTGCCAGCAGCCAAGGTCGCTTTAATGAGCAGTTCTTC
TRBV5-4,TRBJ1-2,NA,NA,CASSAIVRRGVYGYTF,TGTGCCAGCAGCGCCATTGTGCGCAGGGGCGTCTATGGCTACACCTTC
TRBV28,TRBJ1-1,NA,many,CASLPVSLRNTEAFF,TGTGCCAGCCTGCCAGTATCGCTGCGGAACACTGAAGCTTTCTTT
TRBV5-1,TRBJ2-7,TRBD1,many,CASSPGDREIYEQYF,TGCGCCAGCAGCCCCGGCGACAGGGAAATCTACGAGCAGTACTTC
TRBV29-1,TRBJ2-3,TRBD1,NA,CSVDPGQVFSGGTQYF,TGCAGCGTTGATCCGGGACAGGTTTTTTCAGGAGGAACGCAGTATTTT
TRBV5-6,TRBJ2-2,TRBD2,many,CASSQSVKLAVTGELFF,TGTGCCAGCAGCCAAAGCGTCAAGCTAGCGGTCACCGGGGAGCTGTTTTTT
TRBV7-9,TRBJ2-1,TRBD2,NA,CASESSGSSYNEQFF,TGTGCCAGCGAATCTAGCGGGAGCTCCTACAATGAGCAGTTCTTC
TRBV6-1,TRBJ2-5,TRBD2,NA,CATGLAGVEQETQYF,TGTGCCACGGGACTAGCGGGAGTAGAACAAGAGACCCAGTACTTC
TRBV20-1,TRBJ2-3,TRBD2,many,CSARDWAGADTQYF,TGCAGTGCTAGAGATTGGGCGGGAGCAGATACGCAGTATTTT
TRBV29-1,TRBJ2-7,NA,many,CSVGDGSYEQYF,TGCAGCGTTGGGGACGGCTCCTACGAGCAGTACTTC
TRBV10-2,TRBJ2-3,TRBD2,many,CASKGLPGDTQYF,TGCGCCAGCAAGGGACTACCAGGGGATACGCAGTATTTT
TRBV28,TRBJ1-5,TRBD1,few,CASKLTGERQPQHF,TGTGCCAGCAAACTGACAGGGGAACGACAGCCCCAGCATTTT
TRBV11-3,TRBJ2-7,TRBD1,many,CASSPKGAYEQYF,TGTGCCAGCAGCCCCAAGGGGGCGTATGAGCAGTACTTC
TRBV6-1,TRBJ2-5,NA,NA,CASNRQEETQYF,TGTGCCAGCAACCGGCAGGAGGAGACCCAGTACTTC
TRBV5-1,TRBJ2-5,TRBD2,many,CASSPGTSGILETQYF,TGCGCCAGCAGCCCCGGGACTAGCGGGATACTGGAGACCCAGTACTTC
TRBV11-1,TRBJ2-7,NA,many,CASSLALGAVYEQYF,TGTGCCAGCAGCTTAGCGCTGGGGGCAGTCTACGAGCAGTACTTC
TRBV27,TRBJ2-2,NA,few,CASSDPGLNSGELFF,TGTGCCAGCAGCGACCCGGGACTTAACTCCGGGGAGCTGTTTTTT
TRBV2,TRBJ2-1,NA,many,CASSEVGYEQFF,TGTGCCAGCAGTGAAGTAGGGTATGAGCAGTTCTTC
TRBV14,TRBJ1-2,NA,few,CASSLRQIYGYTF,TGTGCCAGCAGCCTCAGACAGATCTATGGCTACACCTTC
TRBV6-2/TRBV6-3,TRBJ2-2,TRBD1,many,CASSSRQGYTGELFF,TGTGCCAGCAGTTCCAGACAGGGGTATACCGGGGAGCTGTTTTTT
TRBV28,TRBJ2-7,TRBD2,few,CASSLRTSGSEQYF,TGTGCCAGCAGTTTGCGGACTAGCGGGAGCGAGCAGTACTTC
TRBV6-5,TRBJ2-1,NA,NA,CASSYNWAGEQFF,TGTGCCAGCAGTTACAATTGGGCTGGGGAGCAGTTCTTC
TRBV5-6,TRBJ2-7,NA,few,CASSLMAGRNEQYF,TGTGCCAGCAGCTTAATGGCCGGGAGAAACGAGCAGTACTTC
TRBV28,TRBJ1-5,TRBD1,many,CASSTGTGSGPQHF,TGTGCCAGCAGTACCGGGACAGGGTCCGGGCCCCAGCATTTT
TRBV27,TRBJ2-3,TRBD1,few,CASRQGDRFTDTQYF,TGTGCCAGCAGGCAGGGGGACAGGTTCACAGATACGCAGTATTTT
TRBV24-1,TRBJ2-1,NA,many,CATSQGTLNEQFF,TGTGCCACCAGCCAAGGGACGCTCAATGAGCAGTTCTTC
TRBV20-1,TRBJ2-7,TRBD1,many,CSARSRTGAYEQYF,TGCAGTGCTAGATCCCGGACAGGGGCCTACGAGCAGTACTTC
TRBV24-1,TRBJ1-1,NA,NA,CATSDSGRTNTEAFF,TGTGCCACCAGTGACTCGGGACGGACGAACACTGAAGCTTTCTTT
TRBV15,TRBJ2-7,NA,few,CATSPSRGGPYEQYF,TGTGCCACCAGCCCATCCCGGGGAGGCCCCTACGAGCAGTACTTC
TRBV28,TRBJ1-2,NA,many,CASSPTSLIAGYTF,TGTGCCAGCAGTCCTACGAGCTTGATAGCTGGCTACACCTTC
TRBV30,TRBJ1-2,NA,NA,CAWSTLGRAVYGYTF,TGTGCCTGGAGTACCCTGGGCAGGGCAGTCTATGGCTACACCTTC
TRBV12-3/TRBV12-4,TRBJ2-7,NA,many,CASSPAGAGYEQYF,TGTGCCAGCAGCCCGGCCGGGGCAGGATACGAGCAGTACTTC
TRBV10-3,TRBJ2-1,TRBD1,NA,CAITGQTGGSYNEQFF,TGTGCCATCACCGGACAGACAGGGGGCTCCTACAATGAGCAGTTCTTC
TRBV18,TRBJ2-7,TRBD1,many,CASSTKQGLSYEQYF,TGTGCCAGCTCAACGAAACAGGGGCTCTCCTACGAGCAGTACTTC
TRBV6-2/TRBV6-3,TRBJ2-5,NA,once,CASSRRARGQETQYF,TGTGCCAGCAGTCGGCGGGCCAGAGGGCAAGAGACCCAGTACTTC
TRBV7-8,TRBJ2-1,NA,many,CASSPTGMSYNEQFF,TGTGCCAGCAGCCCCACAGGGATGTCCTACAATGAGCAGTTCTTC
TRBV7-9,TRBJ2-2,NA,NA,CASSPSYGDTGELFF,TGTGCCAGCAGCCCTTCTTATGGCGACACCGGGGAGCTGTTTTTT
TRBV10-3,TRBJ2-1,TRBD2,NA,CAISGPSGLYNEQFF,TGTGCCATCAGCGGTCCTAGCGGGTTGTACAATGAGCAGTTCTTC
TRBV11-3,TRBJ2-7,NA,many,CASSLRESGEQYF,TGTGCCAGCAGCCTACGGGAGTCGGGTGAGCAGTACTTC
TRBV24-1,TRBJ2-1,NA,few,CATSDPTGPSNEQFF,TGTGCCACCAGTGATCCCACGGGACCTAGCAATGAGCAGTTCTTC
TRBV28,TRBJ2-7,NA,NA,CASSSLRDTHSYEQYF,TGTGCCAGCAGTTCCCTACGGGACACACACTCCTACGAGCAGTACTTC
TRBV20-1,TRBJ2-1,NA,many,CSGLLWTPNNEQFF,TGCAGTGGGCTACTTTGGACTCCTAACAATGAGCAGTTCTTC
TRBV10-3,TRBJ1-1,NA,NA,CAISARDFTEAFF,TGTGCCATCAGTGCTAGGGACTTCACTGAAGCTTTCTTT
TRBV12-5,TRBJ2-7,TRBD2,NA,CASAALRLAGNYEQYF,TGTGCTAGTGCTGCCCTCCGGTTAGCGGGAAACTACGAGCAGTACTTC
TRBV7-9,TRBJ2-7,NA,few,CASSPGFNPTYEQYF,TGTGCCAGCAGTCCCGGGTTCAACCCCACCTACGAGCAGTACTTC